This is a list of T cell receptor beta chains from one sample in a study of T cell responses to AZD1222 COVID-19 vaccine. TCRdb's copy holds only in-frame clones and misses some; the assay was immunoSEQ multiplex PCR. The sample carries 35,000 to 55,000 clones, about 82% recorded once. This specimen consisted of peripheral blood, obtained 28 days after the second dose of the MenACWY control vaccine. These receptors all stem from an adult who received the MenACWY meningococcal vaccine as a control. The CDR3 runs from the conserved cysteine through the conserved F or W. A D gene is named only where the DNA matches it firmly. The size entry is marked missing in some rows and otherwise reads once, few, many or a size class.

clone_size: NA; d_call: NA; j_call: TRBJ2-5; v_call: TRBV14; cdr3_aa: CASSQGTWGQETQYF; cdr3_nt: TGTGCCAGCAGCCAAGGCACCTGGGGGCAAGAGACCCAGTACTTC
clone_size: NA; d_call: TRBD1; j_call: TRBJ1-1; v_call: TRBV20-1; cdr3_aa: CSASLGTGRRTEAFF; cdr3_nt: TGCAGTGCTAGTTTGGGGACAGGGAGGAGGACTGAAGCTTTCTTT
clone_size: NA; d_call: NA; j_call: TRBJ1-1; v_call: TRBV5-1; cdr3_aa: CASSPNSGKDTEAFF; cdr3_nt: TGCGCCAGCAGCCCAAATTCAGGGAAGGACACTGAAGCTTTCTTT
clone_size: NA; d_call: NA; j_call: TRBJ1-1; v_call: TRBV10-2; cdr3_aa: CASSEISGTTNTEAFF; cdr3_nt: TGCGCCAGCAGTGAGATCTCGGGGACCACGAACACTGAAGCTTTCTTT
clone_size: NA; d_call: TRBD1; j_call: TRBJ1-4; v_call: TRBV5-1; cdr3_aa: CASSSSGTDNEKLFF; cdr3_nt: TGCGCCAGCAGCTCTTCCGGGACAGATAATGAAAAACTGTTTTTT
clone_size: once; d_call: TRBD1; j_call: TRBJ1-6; v_call: TRBV30; cdr3_aa: CAWSVRTGGNSPLHF; cdr3_nt: TGTGCCTGGAGTGTACGTACAGGGGGTAATTCACCCCTCCACTTT
clone_size: NA; d_call: TRBD1; j_call: TRBJ1-3; v_call: TRBV2; cdr3_aa: CASRRQGASGNTIYF; cdr3_nt: TGTGCCAGCAGACGACAGGGGGCGTCTGGAAACACCATATATTTT
clone_size: NA; d_call: NA; j_call: TRBJ2-3; v_call: TRBV27; cdr3_aa: CASSLIAKQNQADTQYF; cdr3_nt: TGTGCCAGCAGTTTAATAGCCAAGCAGAACCAGGCAGATACGCAGTATTTT
clone_size: NA; d_call: NA; j_call: TRBJ2-7; v_call: TRBV5-4; cdr3_aa: CASRGISSYEQYF; cdr3_nt: TGTGCCTCCCGGGGTATCAGCTCCTACGAGCAGTACTTC
clone_size: NA; d_call: NA; j_call: TRBJ1-6; v_call: TRBV5-5; cdr3_aa: CASSFSSGPNSPLHF; cdr3_nt: TGTGCCAGCAGCTTTTCATCCGGACCCAATTCACCCCTCCACTTT
clone_size: NA; d_call: NA; j_call: TRBJ1-1; v_call: TRBV10-3; cdr3_aa: CAIAGTPNTEAFF; cdr3_nt: TGTGCCATCGCAGGGACACCGAACACTGAAGCTTTCTTT
clone_size: large; d_call: TRBD1; j_call: TRBJ2-7; v_call: TRBV3-1/TRBV3-2; cdr3_aa: CASSQGSPTGAYEQYF; cdr3_nt: TGTGCCAGCAGCCAAGGTTCGCCCACAGGGGCCTACGAGCAGTACTTC
clone_size: NA; d_call: NA; j_call: TRBJ1-1; v_call: TRBV5-1; cdr3_aa: CASRAGTGQAFF; cdr3_nt: TGCGCCAGCAGGGCAGGGACTGGTCAAGCTTTCTTT
clone_size: NA; d_call: NA; j_call: TRBJ2-5; v_call: TRBV30; cdr3_aa: CAWSVGGGRETQYF; cdr3_nt: TGTGCCTGGAGTGTGGGAGGGGGCAGAGAGACCCAGTACTTC
clone_size: NA; d_call: TRBD2; j_call: TRBJ2-3; v_call: TRBV28; cdr3_aa: CASREIAGDTQYF; cdr3_nt: TGTGCCAGCAGGGAAATAGCGGGAGATACGCAGTATTTT
clone_size: NA; d_call: NA; j_call: TRBJ1-1; v_call: TRBV29-1; cdr3_aa: CSVEKSARMNTEAFF; cdr3_nt: TGCAGCGTTGAAAAGTCAGCCCGTATGAACACTGAAGCTTTCTTT
clone_size: NA; d_call: NA; j_call: TRBJ1-2; v_call: TRBV28; cdr3_aa: CASRVGGQGYGYTF; cdr3_nt: TGTGCCAGCAGGGTGGGGGGCCAGGGCTATGGCTACACCTTC
clone_size: few; d_call: NA; j_call: TRBJ2-1; v_call: TRBV18; cdr3_aa: CASSPDSLGEQFF; cdr3_nt: TGTGCCAGCTCACCGGATTCTCTAGGAGAGCAGTTCTTC
clone_size: NA; d_call: NA; j_call: TRBJ1-4; v_call: TRBV9; cdr3_aa: CASSVEGRTANEKLFF; cdr3_nt: TGTGCCAGCAGCGTAGAGGGTCGGACAGCCAATGAAAAACTGTTTTTT
clone_size: NA; d_call: NA; j_call: TRBJ2-7; v_call: TRBV5-1; cdr3_aa: CASSARMEVKTYEQYF; cdr3_nt: TGCGCCAGCAGCGCCCGGATGGAGGTGAAGACCTACGAGCAGTACTTC
clone_size: once; d_call: TRBD1; j_call: TRBJ2-1; v_call: TRBV5-1; cdr3_aa: CASSSRTQGAEQFF; cdr3_nt: TGCGCCAGCAGCTCCAGGACACAGGGGGCTGAGCAGTTCTTC
clone_size: NA; d_call: NA; j_call: TRBJ2-1; v_call: TRBV9; cdr3_aa: CASSVAGREKDEQFF; cdr3_nt: TGTGCCAGCAGCGTGGCCGGGAGAGAAAAAGATGAGCAGTTCTTC
clone_size: few; d_call: NA; j_call: TRBJ1-2; v_call: TRBV9; cdr3_aa: CASSANPRRGFGYTF; cdr3_nt: TGTGCCAGCAGCGCAAATCCCCGTAGAGGCTTTGGCTACACCTTC
clone_size: NA; d_call: TRBD1; j_call: TRBJ2-7; v_call: TRBV29-1; cdr3_aa: CSVEEKVSTRTGRYEQYF; cdr3_nt: TGCAGCGTTGAAGAGAAAGTCTCTACTCGGACAGGTAGATACGAGCAGTACTTC
clone_size: NA; d_call: NA; j_call: TRBJ1-6; v_call: TRBV11-2; cdr3_aa: CASSLGGPDSPLHF; cdr3_nt: TGTGCCAGCAGCTTAGGAGGGCCAGATTCACCCCTCCACTTT
clone_size: NA; d_call: NA; j_call: TRBJ2-5; v_call: TRBV7-2; cdr3_aa: CASSKTLRGTQYF; cdr3_nt: TGTGCCAGCAGCAAGACCTTAAGAGGGACCCAGTACTTC
clone_size: NA; d_call: NA; j_call: TRBJ2-7; v_call: TRBV2; cdr3_aa: CASSEEDWTNYEQYF; cdr3_nt: TGTGCCAGCAGTGAAGAAGATTGGACGAACTACGAGCAGTACTTC
clone_size: NA; d_call: TRBD1; j_call: TRBJ2-2; v_call: TRBV7-9; cdr3_aa: CASSFDRGATGELFF; cdr3_nt: TGTGCCAGCAGCTTCGACAGGGGGGCGACCGGGGAGCTGTTTTTT
clone_size: few; d_call: NA; j_call: TRBJ2-2; v_call: TRBV2; cdr3_aa: CASSPQGTPRGELFF; cdr3_nt: TGTGCCAGCAGCCCTCAGGGGACCCCTCGCGGGGAGCTGTTTTTT
clone_size: NA; d_call: TRBD1; j_call: TRBJ2-7; v_call: TRBV6-6; cdr3_aa: CASSFTGQGIEQYF; cdr3_nt: TGTGCCAGCAGTTTTACGGGACAGGGCATCGAGCAGTACTTC
clone_size: NA; d_call: NA; j_call: TRBJ2-5; v_call: TRBV11-2; cdr3_aa: CASSLGVGRGLQETQYF; cdr3_nt: TGTGCCAGCAGCTTAGGGGTCGGTAGGGGACTCCAAGAGACCCAGTACTTC
clone_size: NA; d_call: NA; j_call: TRBJ1-1; v_call: TRBV7-8; cdr3_aa: CASSRAGTSGTEAFF; cdr3_nt: TGTGCCAGCAGCCGCGCGGGGACCTCCGGGACTGAAGCTTTCTTT
clone_size: NA; d_call: TRBD1; j_call: TRBJ1-5; v_call: TRBV4-1; cdr3_aa: CASSQDQGGRTDNQPQHF; cdr3_nt: TGCGCCAGCAGCCAAGATCAAGGGGGCCGGACAGACAATCAGCCCCAGCATTTT
clone_size: NA; d_call: NA; j_call: TRBJ1-1; v_call: TRBV6-5; cdr3_aa: CASSPSRVNTEAFF; cdr3_nt: TGTGCCAGCAGTCCTTCGAGGGTCAACACTGAAGCTTTCTTT
clone_size: NA; d_call: TRBD1; j_call: TRBJ2-1; v_call: TRBV15; cdr3_aa: CATSRDLDRAGNEQFF; cdr3_nt: TGTGCCACCAGCAGAGACTTGGACAGGGCCGGCAATGAGCAGTTCTTC
clone_size: NA; d_call: NA; j_call: TRBJ1-5; v_call: TRBV5-1; cdr3_aa: CASSLEGLLHQPQHF; cdr3_nt: TGCGCCAGCAGCCTTGAAGGCCTACTACATCAGCCCCAGCATTTT
clone_size: few; d_call: TRBD1; j_call: TRBJ1-1; v_call: TRBV6-1; cdr3_aa: CASSERGGPGTEAFF; cdr3_nt: TGTGCCAGCAGTGAAAGAGGGGGCCCGGGCACTGAAGCTTTCTTT
clone_size: once; d_call: NA; j_call: TRBJ1-5; v_call: TRBV2; cdr3_aa: CASSAFVRSNQPQHF; cdr3_nt: TGTGCCAGCAGCGCTTTCGTTCGAAGCAATCAGCCCCAGCATTTT
clone_size: NA; d_call: NA; j_call: TRBJ2-2; v_call: TRBV4-1; cdr3_aa: CASSHKGPGELFF; cdr3_nt: TGCGCCAGCAGCCATAAAGGGCCCGGGGAGCTGTTTTTT
clone_size: once; d_call: NA; j_call: TRBJ1-2; v_call: TRBV12-3/TRBV12-4; cdr3_aa: CASSLGGAYGYTF; cdr3_nt: TGTGCCAGCAGTTTGGGTGGGGCTTATGGCTACACCTTC
clone_size: NA; d_call: NA; j_call: TRBJ1-3; v_call: TRBV27; cdr3_aa: CASSKQGYGNTIYF; cdr3_nt: TGTGCCAGCAGCAAACAGGGATACGGAAACACCATATATTTT
clone_size: NA; d_call: TRBD2; j_call: TRBJ2-1; v_call: TRBV7-6; cdr3_aa: CASSVGPGGQGNEQFF; cdr3_nt: TGTGCCAGCAGCGTTGGGCCGGGAGGACAAGGCAATGAGCAGTTCTTC
clone_size: few; d_call: TRBD1; j_call: TRBJ1-5; v_call: TRBV18; cdr3_aa: CASGDRGPSPQHF; cdr3_nt: TGTGCCAGCGGAGACAGGGGGCCATCACCCCAGCATTTT
clone_size: NA; d_call: NA; j_call: TRBJ1-5; v_call: TRBV6-2/TRBV6-3; cdr3_aa: CASSSAGGLSNQPQHF; cdr3_nt: TGTGCCAGCAGTTCTGCGGGGGGGCTGAGCAATCAGCCCCAGCATTTT
clone_size: NA; d_call: NA; j_call: TRBJ1-1; v_call: TRBV7-8; cdr3_aa: CASSWGDSVGEAFF; cdr3_nt: TGTGCCAGCAGCTGGGGGGATTCGGTCGGGGAAGCTTTCTTT
clone_size: NA; d_call: NA; j_call: TRBJ1-2; v_call: TRBV5-1; cdr3_aa: CASSSGRQNYGYTF; cdr3_nt: TGCGCCAGCAGCTCCGGACGGCAGAACTATGGCTACACCTTC
clone_size: NA; d_call: TRBD1; j_call: TRBJ1-2; v_call: TRBV2; cdr3_aa: CASSKDRAIYGYTF; cdr3_nt: TGTGCCAGCAGTAAAGACAGGGCGATCTATGGCTACACCTTC
clone_size: NA; d_call: NA; j_call: TRBJ1-4; v_call: TRBV10-1; cdr3_aa: CASSESRGNEKLFF; cdr3_nt: TGCGCCAGCAGTGAGTCGCGAGGGAATGAAAAACTGTTTTTT
clone_size: few; d_call: NA; j_call: TRBJ1-2; v_call: TRBV7-8; cdr3_aa: CASSLADRTARGYTF; cdr3_nt: TGTGCCAGCAGCTTAGCCGACAGGACGGCACGCGGCTACACCTTC
clone_size: NA; d_call: TRBD1; j_call: TRBJ1-5; v_call: TRBV7-8; cdr3_aa: CASSLGDREGQPQHF; cdr3_nt: TGTGCCAGCAGCTTAGGGGACAGGGAGGGTCAGCCCCAGCATTTT
clone_size: NA; d_call: TRBD1; j_call: TRBJ1-1; v_call: TRBV5-1; cdr3_aa: CASSNYRGQGTEAFF; cdr3_nt: TGCGCCAGCAGTAACTACAGGGGGCAGGGCACTGAAGCTTTCTTT
clone_size: NA; d_call: NA; j_call: TRBJ2-7; v_call: TRBV18; cdr3_aa: CASSPPGITGEQYF; cdr3_nt: TGTGCCAGCTCACCACCGGGCATCACGGGAGAGCAGTACTTC
clone_size: NA; d_call: TRBD1; j_call: TRBJ1-1; v_call: TRBV6-4; cdr3_aa: CASSDCRDRGENTEAFF; cdr3_nt: TGTGCCAGCAGTGACTGTCGGGACAGGGGAGAGAACACTGAAGCTTTCTTT
clone_size: NA; d_call: TRBD2; j_call: TRBJ2-4; v_call: TRBV6-5; cdr3_aa: CASSSPGGKKNIQYF; cdr3_nt: TGTGCCAGCAGTTCCCCGGGGGGGAAGAAAAACATTCAGTACTTC
clone_size: NA; d_call: NA; j_call: TRBJ1-1; v_call: TRBV7-8; cdr3_aa: CASSSEGDTEAFF; cdr3_nt: TGTGCCAGCAGCTCCGAGGGGGACACTGAAGCTTTCTTT